Shown below are 11 T cell receptor beta chains from a single sample sequenced in a study of OX40 agonist ivuxolimab in advanced cancers. Only in-frame clones appear in the TCRdb table, and some are missing; sequencing was by immunoSEQ multiplex PCR. The sample yields fewer than 95,000 clones, about nine tenths seen once. The sample in question was CD4+ or CD8+ T cells sorted from blood, obtained in a trial of the OX40 agonist ivuxolimab. These TCRs come from an adult with an advanced solid tumor such as melanoma, head and neck, liver or kidney cancer.

This chain uses TRBV11-3 with TRBJ2-7; 7 bases agree with TRBD2. The germline gives CDR1 SGHNT, CDR2 YENEEA. V trimming: 4 bases; J trimming: 0 bases; junction bases outside the gene matches: 6. The CDR3 runs 15 residues. The CDR3 here is CASSSPGGSSYEQYF. The DNA of the CDR3 is TGTGCCAGCAGCTCGCCAGGCGGGAGCTCCTACGAGCAGTACTTC.

This sequence joins TRBV7-8 and TRBJ1-1; D call uncertain. CDR1 and CDR2 (germline): SGHVS, FQNEAQ. This CDR3 has 12 residues. With 1 base removed from V and 4 bases from J, the gap between germline ends came to 4 bases. CDR3 loop: CASSLGPTEAFF. In DNA form, the CDR3 reads TGTGCCAGCAGCTTAGGTCCCACTGAAGCTTTCTTT.

The chain joins TRBV28 to TRBJ1-4; D gene unclear. This CDR3 region has 11 residues. Trimming removed 8 bases at V and 4 bases at J, with 5 bases between. Germline lookup yields CDR1 MDHEN and CDR2 SYDVKM. CDR3 region: CASGDNEKLFF. The CDR3 region has the DNA TGTGCCAGCGGGGATAATGAAAAACTGTTTTTT.

V and J are TRBV9 and TRBJ2-1; weak D call: TRBD2 (6 bases). Deletions cut 2 bases from V and 4 bases from J, with 13 bases between. CDR1 is SGDLS and CDR2 is YYNGEE in the germline V gene. The length of the CDR3 is 15 residues. CDR3 residues: CASSVYGEDYNEQFF. CDR3 DNA: TGTGCCAGCAGCGTGTACGGGGAGGATTACAATGAGCAGTTCTTC. Variable domain in full (rest from reference TRBV9 and TRBJ2-1): DSGVTQTPKHLITATGQRVTLRCSPRSGDLSVYWYQQSLDQGLQFLIQYYNGEERAKGNILERFSAQQFPDLHSELNLSSLELGDSALYFCASSVYGEDYNEQFFGPGTRLTVL.

The CDR3 nucleotides are TGTGCCATCACGGGAGTTGGGGGCGAGCAGTACTTC. Protein sequence: CAITGVGGEQYF. V is TRBV10-3 and J is TRBJ2-7, with D perhaps TRBD2 (6 bases). The CDR3 totals 12 residues. V was pared by 7 bases and J by 6 bases, with 13 bases between. CDR1 and CDR2 from the germline V gene are ENHRY and SYGVKD.

The rearrangement uses TRBV10-3 and TRBJ2-7; weak D call: TRBD2 (6 bases). Trimming pared 7 bases from V and 5 bases from J, leaving 15 bases between. This CDR3 has 13 amino acids. The germline CDR1 and CDR2 sequences are ENHRY and SYGVKD. CDR3 sequence: CAINSAGSHEQYF. The DNA of the CDR3 is TGTGCCATCAACTCGGCGGGGTCCCACGAGCAGTACTTC.

The chain is built from TRBV4-1 and TRBJ1-3; TRBD1 matches at 11 bases. CDR3 length: 17 amino acids. The germline CDR1 and CDR2 sequences are MGHRA and YSYEKL. V was clipped by 1 base and J by 5 bases; unmatched bases: 7. The CDR3 nucleotides are TGCGCCAGCAGCCAAGCGGGACAGGGGGTTTCTAGAAACACCATATATTTT. Translating gives CASSQAGQGVSRNTIYF.

This clone was counted once. The rearrangement uses TRBV28 and TRBJ2-7; a weak D match, TRBD2 (5 bases). Deletions cut 2 bases from V and 4 bases from J, with 12 bases between. This CDR3 has 14 amino acids. Germline CDR1 and CDR2: MDHEN and SYDVKM. CDR3 region: CASSLAEGQYEQYF. The CDR3 DNA sequence: TGTGCCAGCAGTTTAGCCGAGGGCCAGTACGAGCAGTACTTC.

The chain links TRBV18 to TRBJ2-4; 7 bases fit TRBD1. Germline V gene lookup returns CDR1 KGHSH and CDR2 LQKENI. J was trimmed by 0 bases and V by 4 bases; bases with no gene match: 6. The CDR3 covers 16 residues. CDR3 bases: TGTGCCAGCTCACGAGACAGGGCTCTAGCCAAAAACATTCAGTACTTC. This encodes CASSRDRALAKNIQYF.

This chain uses TRBV5-1 with TRBJ2-1; 10 bases line up with TRBD2. CDR1 is SGHRS and CDR2 is YFSETQ in the germline V gene. This CDR3 contains 15 residues. The V segment lost 2 bases and the J segment 2 bases; nucleotides outside the gene matches: 1. CDR3 sequence: CASSFTSGTYNEQFF. DNA for the CDR3: TGCGCCAGCAGCTTTACTAGCGGGACCTACAATGAGCAGTTCTTC.

In DNA, the CDR3 is TGTGCCAGCTCTCTCGGGACAGTCTCCAAAAACATTCAGTACTTC. Protein sequence: CASSLGTVSKNIQYF. This sequence joins TRBV18 and TRBJ2-4; 7 bases are shared with TRBD1. This CDR3 has 15 residues. CDR1 KGHSH and CDR2 LQKENI come from the germline V gene. Unmatched junction bases numbered 7, after V lost 6 bases and J lost 2 bases.